A selection of T cell receptor beta chains follows, all from one sample in a study of post-analysis software for immune sequencing data. TCRdb used MiXCR to reprocess the PCR reads, holding one entry per CDR3 protein. This sample has fewer than 850,000 distinct CDR3 sequences, with less than 35% found just once. The sample consisted of blood. Receptors were obtained from a girl between 5 and 17 years old with multiple sclerosis. The CDR3 runs from the conserved cysteine through the conserved F or W. The D gene is left open where the match is weak. Clone size, where shown, is once, few, many, or a class for clones that have expanded.

V gene	J gene	clone size	D gene	CDR3 DNA	CDR3 protein
TRBV4-1	TRBJ1-5	few	NA	TGCGCCAGCAGCCATGGGAGCAGCAATCAGCCCCAGCATTTT	CASSHGSSNQPQHF
TRBV28	TRBJ2-7	NA	NA	TGTGCCAGCAGTTCCCTCCCCGGACGAACCTCTCCCTACGAGCAGTACTTC	CASSSLPGRTSPYEQYF
TRBV20-1	TRBJ2-2	NA	NA	TGCAGTGCTAGAGCACAGGATACCGGGGAGCTGTTTTTT	CSARAQDTGELFF
TRBV7-9	TRBJ1-2	NA	NA	TGTGCCAGCTCGGGATCTACGGGCTACACCTTC	CASSGSTGYTF
TRBV28	TRBJ1-5	NA	TRBD1	TGTACCAGCACCCGCGGGACAGAGAGCAATCAGCCCCAGCATTTT	CTSTRGTESNQPQHF
TRBV20-1	TRBJ2-5	NA	TRBD1	TGCAGTGCTGAACCGGGACAGGGGGAGGCCCAGTACTTC	CSAEPGQGEAQYF
TRBV20-1	TRBJ2-1	NA	TRBD2	TGCAGTGCTAGCCCCGCTAGCGGGACCTACAATGAGCAGTTCTTC	CSASPASGTYNEQFF
TRBV29-1	TRBJ2-5	NA	TRBD2	TGCAGCGTCGGGGGGGTGGCTAGCGGGAGGGCCCCCCAAGAGACCCAGTACTTC	CSVGGVASGRAPQETQYF
TRBV10-3	TRBJ2-6	NA	NA	TGTGCCATCAGTGAGCCGAGGGGATTAGACTCTGGGGCCAACGTCCTGACTTTC	CAISEPRGLDSGANVLTF
TRBV6-5	TRBJ1-4	NA	TRBD1	TGTGCCAGCAGAAACACAGGGGGGGGAGAAAAACTGTTTTTT	CASRNTGGGEKLFF
TRBV7-8	TRBJ1-1	NA	NA	TGTGCCAGCAGCTTACAGACTCCCGTCGGGGTTGAAGCTTTCTTT	CASSLQTPVGVEAFF
TRBV4-3	TRBJ1-1	few	NA	TGCGCCAGCAGCCAAGATTTTTTGGGCAGGCAGAACACTGAAGCTTTCTTT	CASSQDFLGRQNTEAFF
TRBV7-2	TRBJ2-1	few	NA	TGTGCCAGCAGGGACGGAGGGCCTGCCCACAATGAGCAGTTCTTC	CASRDGGPAHNEQFF
TRBV6-1	TRBJ1-4	NA	TRBD1	TGTGCCAGCGCCGGGACAGGGGTGGAAAAACTGTTTTTT	CASAGTGVEKLFF
TRBV29-1	TRBJ2-1	NA	NA	TGCAGCCGAATTAACGCGAACAATGAGCAGTTCTTC	CSRINANNEQFF
TRBV7-2	TRBJ1-6	NA	NA	TGTGCCAGCAGCGTTGGGGGAAACTCACCCCTCCACTTT	CASSVGGNSPLHF
TRBV6-6	TRBJ1-1	NA	NA	TGTGCCAGCCTCAATGGGCAAGCTTTCTTT	CASLNGQAFF
TRBV2	TRBJ1-2	NA	NA	TGTGCCAGCAGTACGGACAGCTACTATGGCTACACCTTC	CASSTDSYYGYTF
TRBV5-6	TRBJ2-6	few	NA	TGTGCCAGCAGCTGGGTGGGGCGACAGCGTTCGTCCGGGGCCAACGTCCTGACTTTC	CASSWVGRQRSSGANVLTF
TRBV29-1	TRBJ1-2	NA	NA	TGCAGCGTTTCTTGGTCAGGCAACTATGGCTACACCTTC	CSVSWSGNYGYTF
TRBV4-1	TRBJ1-4	NA	NA	TGCGCCAGCAGCCAAGTAGCATCGTCTAGGCGGTCTGAAAAACTGTTTTTT	CASSQVASSRRSEKLFF
TRBV29-1	TRBJ1-5	few	NA	TGCAGCGCGATATCAGGCTCGGGCGTCAATCAGCCCCAGCATTTT	CSAISGSGVNQPQHF
TRBV10-3	TRBJ2-7	few	NA	TGTGCCATCAGTGAGTCGGAATGGGTCGAGCAGTACTTC	CAISESEWVEQYF
TRBV11-1	TRBJ2-5	few	TRBD1	TGTGCCAGCAGCCACCTAGACAGGGGCACCCAGTACTTC	CASSHLDRGTQYF
TRBV2	TRBJ1-5	NA	TRBD1	TGTGCCAGCAGGGCCGGGACAGGGAGCAATCAGCCCCAGCATTTT	CASRAGTGSNQPQHF
TRBV7-9	TRBJ2-4	NA	NA	TGTGCCAGCAGCCCCATGGGGCTAGCCAAAAACATTCAGTACTTC	CASSPMGLAKNIQYF
TRBV20-1	TRBJ2-5	NA	TRBD2	TGCAGTGCTAAACTAGCGATTCAAGAGGCCCAGTACTTC	CSAKLAIQEAQYF
TRBV6-5	TRBJ1-2	NA	NA	TGTGCCAGCAGTTATTTTCTGGGGAGGTCTAACTATGGCTACACCTTC	CASSYFLGRSNYGYTF
TRBV5-1	TRBJ2-5	few	NA	TGCGCCAGCAGCTTGGGCCCAGAACAAGAGACCCAGTACTTC	CASSLGPEQETQYF
TRBV10-2	TRBJ1-6	few	TRBD1	TGCGCCAGCAGTGAATTAGAGGGGGCGGGGAATTCACCCCTCCACTTT	CASSELEGAGNSPLHF
TRBV20-1	TRBJ2-2	NA	TRBD2	TGCAGTGCTTCCGGGACTAGCGGGAGTGTTTTCACCGGGGAGCTGTTTTTT	CSASGTSGSVFTGELFF
TRBV10-3	TRBJ2-3	few	NA	TGTGCCATCAGGGACCCGGAGGCCGGGCGGGATACGCAGTATTTT	CAIRDPEAGRDTQYF
TRBV28	TRBJ2-5	NA	NA	TGTGCCAGCAGTTTGATTCCTGGGGCAGGCTTGGGGGGTGAGCAGTACTTC	CASSLIPGAGLGGEQYF
TRBV6-5	TRBJ1-1	few	NA	TGTGCCAGCAGCAGGGGAGGGGTAGGCACTGAAGCTTTCTTT	CASSRGGVGTEAFF
TRBV20-1	TRBJ1-5	NA	TRBD1	TGCAGTGCTAGAGACTCGGGACAGGGACAGCCCCAGCATTTT	CSARDSGQGQPQHF
TRBV3-1	TRBJ1-2	NA	NA	TGTGCCAGCAGCCAAGTTGGCAGGGTTTATGGCTACACCTTC	CASSQVGRVYGYTF
TRBV20-1	TRBJ2-7	many	NA	TGCAGTGCTAGTGGGACGACCGAGTACTTC	CSASGTTEYF
TRBV12-3/TRBV12-4	TRBJ2-4	NA	NA	TGTGCCACCACTCGGGGGCCCAAGGGCAAAAACATTCAGTACTTC	CATTRGPKGKNIQYF
TRBV5-1	TRBJ1-4	few	NA	TGCGCCAGCAGCTTGGTGATGAGGGGAGGCGGAGAAAAACTGTTTTTT	CASSLVMRGGGEKLFF
TRBV7-2	TRBJ2-7	few	NA	TGTGCCAGCAGCTTAGCGGTTTGGCTGGGTGAGCAGTACTTC	CASSLAVWLGEQYF
TRBV20-1	TRBJ2-3	NA	TRBD2	TGCAGTGCTAGAGCTAGCGGATACACAGATACGCAGTATTTT	CSARASGYTDTQYF
TRBV6-1	TRBJ1-1	NA	NA	TGTGCCAGCAGTGGAACGCTCCCGGGGCGGAACACTGAAGCTTTCTTT	CASSGTLPGRNTEAFF
TRBV6-5	TRBJ1-2	NA	NA	TGTGCCAGCAGTTACTCGAGTGTCTATGGCTACACCTTC	CASSYSSVYGYTF
TRBV2	TRBJ1-1	NA	NA	TGTGCCAGCAGTGAACAGACTCTGGGGGCAGCTTTCTTT	CASSEQTLGAAFF
TRBV28	TRBJ2-3	NA	NA	TGTGCCAGCAGTTTTCCCAGGACGCTAACAGATACGCAGTATTTT	CASSFPRTLTDTQYF
TRBV6-6	TRBJ2-5	NA	TRBD2	TGTGCCGGCAGGAGCCGAACCCTAGCGGAACAAGAGACCCAGTACTTC	CAGRSRTLAEQETQYF
TRBV20-1	TRBJ2-5	NA	TRBD2	TGCAGTGCTAGAGACCAGACTAGCGGGATTCGGGAGACCCAGTACTTC	CSARDQTSGIRETQYF
TRBV10-3	TRBJ1-2	few	NA	TGTGCCATCAGTGAGTCAGGCAGGGGACAAATTAACTATGGCTACACCTTC	CAISESGRGQINYGYTF
TRBV20-1	TRBJ1-4	few	TRBD1	TGCAGTGTGGATTCGGGACAGGGATTTACCTCGACTAATGAAAAACTGTTTTTT	CSVDSGQGFTSTNEKLFF